The clone carrying this T cell receptor (beta chain) was seen a few times. TCRdb re-called the 5' RACE reads with MiXCR, one entry per CDR3 protein. The sample lists about 29,000 distinct CDR3 sequences, roughly 4.3% occurring once. This sample was included in a study of early T cells in non-severe SARS-CoV-2 infection. Germline CDR1 reads SGHRS; CDR2 reads YFSETQ. Trimming removed 0 bases from V and 3 bases from J; junction bases left unmatched: 4. This CDR3 spans 15 amino acids. Source material: whole blood. This chain joins TRBV5-1 and TRBJ2-7, with 9 bases that match TRBD2. The sequence was obtained from an adult who was a healthcare worker with PCR-confirmed SARS-CoV-2 infection or an uninfected control (not recorded which). As DNA, the CDR3 is TGCGCCAGCAGCTTGGTAGCGGGGGACTACTACGAGCAGTACTTC. Encoded protein: CASSLVAGDYYEQYF.